There are many counts of the clone carrying this T cell receptor (beta chain). Antigen: not known. Amplification yielded TCR beta CDR3 regions, with RNA transcripts as the source. The TCR CDR3 was amplified in a first-round RT-PCR using the HTBI primer set. TCRdb reprocessed the multiplex PCR reads via MiXCR and lists one record per CDR3 protein. The sample has approximately 380,000 distinct CDR3 sequences, 19% seen once. The sample originates from a study of T cells in Graves' hyperthyroidism and ophthalmopathy. Study-wide results and limits: Onset of ophthalmopathy came a median around 7.1 months after the model predicted it.

Looked up from germline, CDR1 is MDHEN and CDR2 is SYDVKM. The CDR3 spans 17 residues. The V gene end was trimmed by 6 bases and the J gene end by 0 bases; junction bases not matched to a gene: 11. Hyperthyroidism patients were newly diagnosed, had disease duration under 2 months, and were aged 18 to 65 years. The sequence derives from a woman between 18 and 29 years old with Graves' hyperthyroidism. Sequenced: blood. The chain uses TRBV28 and TRBJ2-4; 7 bases are a match to TRBD2. The CDR3 sequence: CASSPGGGWVAKNIQYF. The CDR3 DNA reads TGTGCCAGCAGCCCAGGCGGGGGATGGGTAGCCAAAAACATTCAGTACTTC.